The entry below describes one TCR beta chain. Its antigen is unknown. No base quality values were provided; no much bigger clone lies one nucleotide off. This sample is drawn from a study of blood T cell repertoires in COVID-19 (dated by TCRdb to the early 2020s). Turning to the overall study: The collaborator samples originated in the United States, Italy and Spain and spanned the acute and convalescent phases of COVID-19. The prospective study material was composed of cDNA or gDNA derived from T cells, B-cell-depleted T cells, or PBMCs. The dataset comprised deeply sampled blood TCRbeta repertoires from subjects exposed to, actively infected with, or recovered from COVID-19. The repertoires were released in a freely available public database intended as a resource for research on the immune response to SARS-CoV-2. The samples were drawn from the first 160 participants of the ongoing ImmuneRACE study and from over 950 subjects provided by 6 global collaborators. Sample metadata almost always included a de-identified subject ID, COVID-19 status, age in years and sex. Where HLA class I and class II types were available, the types were taken from metadata supplied by the sample provider, not from assay-based typing.

V is shortened by 7 bases, J by 2 bases, and the region joining them spans 18 bases. According to the germline V gene, CDR1 reads MDHEN and CDR2 reads SYDVKM. CDR3 length: 16 amino acids, cysteine to phenylalanine. Only the CDR3 DNA is retained, 48 bases long and in frame from the first base. The immunoSEQ Assay, a bias-controlled multiplex PCR, was used to amplify TCRbeta CDR3 regions from genomic DNA. The published analysis was carried out like this. The number of nucleated cells in each sample was estimated by amplification of reference gene primers within the assay. To quantify the absolute abundance of each unique TCRbeta CDR3 rearrangement, sequence reads were collapsed and filtered. For each sample, productive Simpson clonality was calculated by taking the square root of Simpson's diversity index across productive rearrangements. TCRdb took over this immuneACCESS table, retaining in-frame rearrangements with V and J assigned. Such tables are incomplete; in checked studies, under half of the missing clones stem from an unresolved V gene, and the remainder is unexplained. V and J calls and clone size are as listed in that table; D and trimming were resolved from the DNA. This sample has 20,000 to 30,000 clones in its table, and around 88% of those were observed once. In total, the top ten clones hold under 20% of the sample.

Here is what the overall study found, with its caveats: The quantity of clinical and demographic metadata differed by source and by participant and was supplied without curation.

Whole blood was collected in K2EDTA tubes by collaborating institutions according to the institutions' own protocols. For TCRbeta analysis, collaborators shipped samples in one of three forms: frozen whole blood, isolated PBMCs, or DNA extracted from either of those sample types. The sequence was obtained from a man between 65 and 85 years old with acute or convalescent COVID-19. The V gene is TRBV28 and the J gene is TRBJ1-5; D gene: possibly TRBD1, on 5 matching bases. The sequencing sample was made of peripheral blood. The nucleotides read TGTGCCAGCACCTACCCTGCGGGGGAGGGCAATCAGCCCCAGCATTTT. Translated, it reads CASTYPAGEGNQPQHF.